This T cell receptor (beta chain) was retrieved from a study of CD4 and CD8 cells across lung adenocarcinoma regions. TCRdb re-analysed the PCR reads in MiXCR, keeping a single row per CDR3 protein. The sample has 9,500 to 15,000 distinct CDR3 sequences; 40% to 50% are singletons. The CDR3 sequence is 16 residues long. V lost 4 bases and J 3 bases, leaving 18 bases between the germline ends. The patients had localized lung adenocarcinoma, a non-small cell subtype. The chain couples TRBV12-3 or TRBV12-4 to TRBJ1-2; D may be TRBD1 (5 bases). The source is a female donor with lung adenocarcinoma. The CD4 and CD8 labels of this study may be unreliable. The sequenced material came from CD8+ T cells from the margin of a lung tumor. This CDR3 is CASSSGWTGFDYGYTF. The CDR3, as DNA: TGTGCCAGCAGTTCAGGGTGGACCGGATTTGACTATGGCTACACCTTC.